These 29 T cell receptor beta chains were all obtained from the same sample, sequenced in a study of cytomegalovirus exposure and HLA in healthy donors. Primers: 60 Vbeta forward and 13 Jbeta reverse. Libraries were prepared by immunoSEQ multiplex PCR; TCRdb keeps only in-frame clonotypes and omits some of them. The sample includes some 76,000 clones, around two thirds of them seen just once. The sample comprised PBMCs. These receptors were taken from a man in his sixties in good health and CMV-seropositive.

CDR3 sequence: CASSPGGVETQYF. Here the CDR3 DNA reads TGTGCCAGCAGCCCTGGGGGGGTCGAGACCCAGTACTTC. J is TRBJ2-5 and V is TRBV4-2; 7 bases map to TRBD2. With V trimmed by 4 bases and J by 5 bases, 4 bases remained unmatched. The germline CDR1 and CDR2 sequences are LGHNA and YNFKEQ. This CDR3 is 13 amino acids long.

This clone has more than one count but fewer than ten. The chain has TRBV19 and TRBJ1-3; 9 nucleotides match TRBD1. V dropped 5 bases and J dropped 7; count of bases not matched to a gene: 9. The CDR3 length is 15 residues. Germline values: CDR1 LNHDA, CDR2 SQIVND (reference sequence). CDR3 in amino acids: CASSAPGQGRNTIYF. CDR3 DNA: TGTGCCAGTAGTGCCCCGGGACAGGGACGGAACACCATATATTTT. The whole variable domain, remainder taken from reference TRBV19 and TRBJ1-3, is DGGITQSPKYLFRKEGQNVTLSCEQNLNHDAMYWYRQDPGQGLRLIYYSQIVNDFQKGDIAEGYSVSREKKESFPLTVTSAQKNPTAFYLCASSAPGQGRNTIYFGEGSWLTVV.

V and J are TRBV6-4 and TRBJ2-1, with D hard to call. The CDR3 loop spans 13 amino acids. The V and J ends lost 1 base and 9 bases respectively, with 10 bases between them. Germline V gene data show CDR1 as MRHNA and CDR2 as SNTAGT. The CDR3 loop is CASSDFPRSEQFF. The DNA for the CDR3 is TGTGCCAGCAGTGACTTTCCTAGATCTGAGCAGTTCTTC.

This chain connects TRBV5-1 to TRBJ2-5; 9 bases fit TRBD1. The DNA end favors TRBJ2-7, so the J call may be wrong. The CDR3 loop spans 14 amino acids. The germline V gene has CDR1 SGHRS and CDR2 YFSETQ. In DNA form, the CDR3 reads TGCGCCAGCAGCTTGGGACAGGGGGCCTACGAGCAGTACTTC. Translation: CASSLGQGAYEQYF.

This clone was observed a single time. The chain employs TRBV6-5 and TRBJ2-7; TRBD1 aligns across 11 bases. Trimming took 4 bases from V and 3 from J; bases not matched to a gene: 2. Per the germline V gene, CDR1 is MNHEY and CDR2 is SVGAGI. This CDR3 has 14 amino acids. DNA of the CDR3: TGTGCCAGCAGTTCGGGACAGGGGGTCTACGAGCAGTACTTC. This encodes CASSSGQGVYEQYF.

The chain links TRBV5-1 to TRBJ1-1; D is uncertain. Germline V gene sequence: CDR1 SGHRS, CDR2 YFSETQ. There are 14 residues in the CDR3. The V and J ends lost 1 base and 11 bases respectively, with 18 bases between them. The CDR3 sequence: CASSLTETPRRAFF. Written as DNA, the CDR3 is TGCGCCAGCAGCTTGACGGAGACCCCGAGAAGGGCTTTCTTT.

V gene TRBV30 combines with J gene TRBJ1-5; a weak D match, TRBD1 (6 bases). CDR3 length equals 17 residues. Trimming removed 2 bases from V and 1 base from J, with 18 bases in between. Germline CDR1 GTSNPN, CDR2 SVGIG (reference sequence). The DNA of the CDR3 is TGTGCCTGGAGTCCCTCCCCGGGGGGCTTGAGCAATCAGCCCCAGCATTTT. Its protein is CAWSPSPGGLSNQPQHF. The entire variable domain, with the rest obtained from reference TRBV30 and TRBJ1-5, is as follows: SQTIHQWPATLVQPVGSPLSLECTVEGTSNPNLYWYRQAAGRGLQLLFYSVGIGQISSEVPQNLSASRPQDRQFILSSKKLLLSDSGFYLCAWSPSPGGLSNQPQHFGDGTRLSIL.

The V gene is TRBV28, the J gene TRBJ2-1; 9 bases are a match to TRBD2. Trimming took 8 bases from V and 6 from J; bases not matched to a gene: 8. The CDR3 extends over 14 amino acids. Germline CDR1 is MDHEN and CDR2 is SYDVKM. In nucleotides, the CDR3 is TGTGCCAGCTTTAGCGGGAGCGGCATCAATGAGCAGTTCTTC. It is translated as CASFSGSGINEQFF.

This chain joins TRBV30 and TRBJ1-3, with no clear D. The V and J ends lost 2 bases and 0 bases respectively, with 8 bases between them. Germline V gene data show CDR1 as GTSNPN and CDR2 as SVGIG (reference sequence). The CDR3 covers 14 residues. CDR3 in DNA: TGTGCCTGGAGTACGGAGAGCTCTGGAAACACCATATATTTT. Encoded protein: CAWSTESSGNTIYF.

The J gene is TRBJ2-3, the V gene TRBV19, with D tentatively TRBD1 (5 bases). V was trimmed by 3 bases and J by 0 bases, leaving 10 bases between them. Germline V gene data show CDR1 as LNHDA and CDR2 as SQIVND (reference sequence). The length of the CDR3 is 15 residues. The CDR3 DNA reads TGTGCCAGTAGTATGGGGCCGGCTAGCACAGATACGCAGTATTTT. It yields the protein CASSMGPASTDTQYF.

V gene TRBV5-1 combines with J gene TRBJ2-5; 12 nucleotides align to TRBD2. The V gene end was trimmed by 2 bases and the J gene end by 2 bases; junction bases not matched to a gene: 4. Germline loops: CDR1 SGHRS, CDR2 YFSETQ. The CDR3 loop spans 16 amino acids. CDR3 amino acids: CASSLGGTSGQETQYF. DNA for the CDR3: TGCGCCAGCAGCTTAGGGGGGACTAGCGGGCAAGAGACCCAGTACTTC.

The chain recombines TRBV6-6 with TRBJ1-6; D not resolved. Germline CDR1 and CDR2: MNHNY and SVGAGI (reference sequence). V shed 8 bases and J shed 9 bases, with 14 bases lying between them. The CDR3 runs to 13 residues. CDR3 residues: CASAQWSSSPLHF. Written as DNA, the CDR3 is TGTGCCAGCGCTCAATGGAGTAGTTCACCCCTCCACTTT.

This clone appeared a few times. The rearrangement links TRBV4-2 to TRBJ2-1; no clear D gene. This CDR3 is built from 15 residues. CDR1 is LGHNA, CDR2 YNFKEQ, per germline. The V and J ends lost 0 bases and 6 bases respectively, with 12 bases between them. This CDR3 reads CASSQDLEAFNEQFF. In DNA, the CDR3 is TGTGCCAGCAGCCAAGATCTAGAGGCCTTCAATGAGCAGTTCTTC.

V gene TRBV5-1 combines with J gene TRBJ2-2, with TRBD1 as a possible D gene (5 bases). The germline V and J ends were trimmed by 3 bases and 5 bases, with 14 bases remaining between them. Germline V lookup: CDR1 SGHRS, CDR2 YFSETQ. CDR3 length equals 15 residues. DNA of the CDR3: TGCGCCAGCAGCTACACGACAGATTTGACCGGGGAGCTGTTTTTT. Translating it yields CASSYTTDLTGELFF.

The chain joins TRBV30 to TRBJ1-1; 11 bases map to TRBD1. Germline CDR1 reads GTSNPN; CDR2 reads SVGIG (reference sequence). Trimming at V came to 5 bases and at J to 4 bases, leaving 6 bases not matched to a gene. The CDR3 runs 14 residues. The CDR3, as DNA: TGTGCCTGGTGCCCGGGACAGGGGGTCACTGAAGCTTTCTTT. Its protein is CAWCPGQGVTEAFF.

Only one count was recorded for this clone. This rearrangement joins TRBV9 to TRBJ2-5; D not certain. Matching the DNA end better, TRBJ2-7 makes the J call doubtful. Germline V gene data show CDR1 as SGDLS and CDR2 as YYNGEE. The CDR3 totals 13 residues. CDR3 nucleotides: TGTGCCAGCAGCGTAGTGCCCACCTACGAGCAGTACTTC. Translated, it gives CASSVVPTYEQYF.

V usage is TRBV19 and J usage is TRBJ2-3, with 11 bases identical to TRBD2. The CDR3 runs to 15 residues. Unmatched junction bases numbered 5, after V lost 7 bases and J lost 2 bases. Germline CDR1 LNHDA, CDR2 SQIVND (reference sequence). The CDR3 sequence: CASKRLAGHTDTQYF. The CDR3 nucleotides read TGTGCCAGTAAGAGACTAGCGGGGCACACAGATACGCAGTATTTT.

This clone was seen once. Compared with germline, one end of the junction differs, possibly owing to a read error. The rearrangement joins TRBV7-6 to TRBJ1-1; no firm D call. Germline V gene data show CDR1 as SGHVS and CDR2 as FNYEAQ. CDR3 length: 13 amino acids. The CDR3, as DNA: TGTGCCAGCAGCTTAACGGGGAACGCTGAAGCTTTCTTT. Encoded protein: CASSLTGNAEAFF.

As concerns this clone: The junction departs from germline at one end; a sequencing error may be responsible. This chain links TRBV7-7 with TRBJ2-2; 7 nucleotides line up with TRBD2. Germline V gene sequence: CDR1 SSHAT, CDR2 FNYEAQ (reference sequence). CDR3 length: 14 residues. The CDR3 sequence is CASSLREDTGELFF. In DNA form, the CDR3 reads TGTGCTAGCAGCTTACGGGAGGACACCGGGGAGCTGTTTTTT.

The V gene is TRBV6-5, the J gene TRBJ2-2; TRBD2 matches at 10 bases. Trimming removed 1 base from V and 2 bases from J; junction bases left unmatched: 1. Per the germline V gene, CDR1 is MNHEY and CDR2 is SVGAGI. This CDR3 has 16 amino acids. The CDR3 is CASSYLLAGNTGELFF. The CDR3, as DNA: TGTGCCAGCAGTTACTTACTAGCGGGAAACACCGGGGAGCTGTTTTTT.

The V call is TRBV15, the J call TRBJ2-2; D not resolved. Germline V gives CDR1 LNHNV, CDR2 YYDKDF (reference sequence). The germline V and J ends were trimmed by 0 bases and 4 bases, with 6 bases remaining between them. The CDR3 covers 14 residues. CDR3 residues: CATSRDLGTGELFF. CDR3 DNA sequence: TGTGCCACCAGCAGAGATCTAGGCACCGGGGAGCTGTTTTTT.

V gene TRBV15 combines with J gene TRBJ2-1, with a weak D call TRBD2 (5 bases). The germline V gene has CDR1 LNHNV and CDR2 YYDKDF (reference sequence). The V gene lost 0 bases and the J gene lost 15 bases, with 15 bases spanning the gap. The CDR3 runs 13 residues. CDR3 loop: CATSRDRTPLRFF. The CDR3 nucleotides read TGTGCCACCAGCAGAGATAGGACTCCCCTGCGGTTCTTC.

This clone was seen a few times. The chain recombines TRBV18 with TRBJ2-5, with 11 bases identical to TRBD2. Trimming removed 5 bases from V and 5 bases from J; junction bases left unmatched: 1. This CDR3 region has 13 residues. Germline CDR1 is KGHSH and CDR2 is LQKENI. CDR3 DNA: TGTGCCAGCTCAGCTAGCGGGAGGGAGACCCAGTACTTC. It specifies CASSASGRETQYF. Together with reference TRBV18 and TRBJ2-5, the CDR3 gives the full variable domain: NAGVMQNPRHLVRRRGQEARLRCSPMKGHSHVYWYRQLPEEGLKFMVYLQKENIIDESGMPKERFSAEFPKEGPSILRIQQVVRGDSAAYFCASSASGRETQYFGPGTRLLVL.

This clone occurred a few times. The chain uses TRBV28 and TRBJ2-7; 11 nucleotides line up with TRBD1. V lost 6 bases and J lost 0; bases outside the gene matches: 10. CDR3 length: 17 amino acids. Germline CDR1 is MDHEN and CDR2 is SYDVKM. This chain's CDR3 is CASSPQLGQGASYEQYF. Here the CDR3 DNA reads TGTGCCAGCAGCCCACAACTCGGACAGGGGGCCTCCTACGAGCAGTACTTC.

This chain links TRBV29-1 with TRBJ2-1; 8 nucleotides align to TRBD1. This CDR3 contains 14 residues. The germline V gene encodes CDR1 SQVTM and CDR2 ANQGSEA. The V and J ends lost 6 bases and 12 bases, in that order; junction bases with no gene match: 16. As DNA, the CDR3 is TGCAGCGTGGAGGGGACAGGATACCTACAAGGGCAGTTCTTC. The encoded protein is CSVEGTGYLQGQFF.

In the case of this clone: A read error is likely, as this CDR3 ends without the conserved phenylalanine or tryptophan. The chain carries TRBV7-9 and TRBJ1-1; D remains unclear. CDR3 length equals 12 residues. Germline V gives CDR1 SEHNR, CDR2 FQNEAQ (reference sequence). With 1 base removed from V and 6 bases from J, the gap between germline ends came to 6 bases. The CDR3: CASSLVLPEAFL. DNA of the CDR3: TGTGCCAGCAGCTTAGTACTACCTGAAGCTTTCCTT.

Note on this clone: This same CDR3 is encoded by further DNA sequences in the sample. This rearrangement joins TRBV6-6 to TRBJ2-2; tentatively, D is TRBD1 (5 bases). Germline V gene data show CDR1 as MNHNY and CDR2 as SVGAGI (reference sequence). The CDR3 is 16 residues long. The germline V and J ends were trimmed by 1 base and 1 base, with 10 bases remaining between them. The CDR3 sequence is CASSYFWQGNTGELFF. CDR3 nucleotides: TGTGCCAGCAGTTACTTCTGGCAGGGGAACACCGGGGAGCTGTTTTTT.

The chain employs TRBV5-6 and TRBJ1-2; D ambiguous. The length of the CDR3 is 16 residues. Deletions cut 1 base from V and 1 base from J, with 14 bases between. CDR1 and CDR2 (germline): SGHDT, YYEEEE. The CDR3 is CASSLYRQAFNYGYTF. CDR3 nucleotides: TGTGCCAGCAGCTTGTATCGGCAGGCATTTAACTATGGCTACACCTTC.

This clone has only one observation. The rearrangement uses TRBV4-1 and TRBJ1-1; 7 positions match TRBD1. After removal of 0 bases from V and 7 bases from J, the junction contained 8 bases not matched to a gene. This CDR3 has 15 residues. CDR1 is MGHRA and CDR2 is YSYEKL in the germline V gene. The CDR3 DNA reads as TGCGCCAGCAGCCAAGACTACCTCCGGGACAGTGAAGCTTTCTTT. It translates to CASSQDYLRDSEAFF.